This is a list of T cell receptor beta chains from one sample in a study of cytomegalovirus exposure and HLA in healthy donors. Method: immunoSEQ multiplex PCR; TCRdb's copy keeps in-frame clones and lacks some. The table records 60,000 to 70,000 clones, 79% of them present only once. Sequencing was done on a sample of PBMCs. These TCRs come from a woman younger than 45 in good health and CMV-seronegative. Both conserved end residues are part of each CDR3. The D gene is left open where the match is weak. Expanded clones get a size class; other rows say once, few or many, or leave the size out.

J	size	D	V	DNA	CDR3
TRBJ2-3	few	.	TRBV4-1	TGCGCCAGCAGCCAACGTCCAGGAATTTCTAGCACAGATACGCAGTATTTT	CASSQRPGISSTDTQYF
TRBJ1-5	.	TRBD1	TRBV27	TGTGCCAGCAGTCTCCGGACAGGAGCCTCCAATCAGCCCCAGCATTTT	CASSLRTGASNQPQHF
TRBJ1-1	few	TRBD1	TRBV5-1	TGCGCCAGCAGCCCCACCGGGACAGGCACTGAAGCTTTCTTT	CASSPTGTGTEAFF
TRBJ2-1	once	TRBD2	TRBV6-1	TGTGCCAGCATACGACTAGCGGGAGGGACTGAGCAGTTCTTC	CASIRLAGGTEQFF
TRBJ2-2	.	.	TRBV27	TGTGCCAGCAGGGTCCTAGGGGCGAATAGCGGGGAGCTGTTTTTT	CASRVLGANSGELFF
TRBJ1-1	.	TRBD1	TRBV19	TGTGCCAGTAGCGTCCGCGGGACAGGGGTCCCTGAAGCTTTCTTT	CASSVRGTGVPEAFF
TRBJ1-4	.	.	TRBV13	TGTGCCAGCAGCTTAGCATCGGTGCTGAGTGAAAAACTGTTTTTT	CASSLASVLSEKLFF
TRBJ1-1	once	TRBD1	TRBV18	TGTGCCAGCTCAAGCACTCCGGGACAGGGGAACACTGAAGCTTTCTTT	CASSSTPGQGNTEAFF
TRBJ2-5	few	.	TRBV29-1	TGCAGCGTCAGCGCGGGACGGCTAGAGACCCAGTACTTC	CSVSAGRLETQYF
TRBJ2-1	.	TRBD1	TRBV6-5	TGTGCCAGCACCCGACAGGGTGGTGAGCAGTTCTTC	CASTRQGGEQFF
TRBJ1-3	.	.	TRBV27	TGTGCCAGCAGTCTCAGGGGATCTGGAAACACCATATATTTT	CASSLRGSGNTIYF
TRBJ1-4	once	TRBD1	TRBV9	TGTGCCAGCAGCCCCCGACAGGGGCCCGGGGAAAAACTGTTTTTT	CASSPRQGPGEKLFF
TRBJ2-1	once	TRBD1	TRBV27	TGTGCCAGCTGGAGGACAGGGACCAATGAGCAGTTCTTC	CASWRTGTNEQFF
TRBJ2-2	.	TRBD1	TRBV5-4	TGTGCCAGCAGCTCACCGGGACAGGGGGCGATCGGGGAGCTGTTTTTT	CASSSPGQGAIGELFF
TRBJ1-1	few	TRBD1	TRBV29-1	TGCAGCGTTCCTCACCACAGGGGGCCGCTAGCTGAAGCTTTCTTT	CSVPHHRGPLAEAFF
TRBJ2-7	.	TRBD1	TRBV7-9	TGTGCCAGCAGCTTGACAGGGGACGAGCAGTACTTC	CASSLTGDEQYF
TRBJ1-4	.	TRBD1	TRBV19	TGTGCCAGCAACGACAGGGGTGAAAAACTGTTTTTT	CASNDRGEKLFF
TRBJ1-6	.	TRBD1	TRBV6-6	TGTGCCAGCAGCCGGGACAGGAATTCACCCCTCCACTTT	CASSRDRNSPLHF
TRBJ2-5	.	TRBD1	TRBV5-6	TGTGCCAGCAGCGGAGGACAGGGCTTCCAAGAGACCCAGTACTTC	CASSGGQGFQETQYF
TRBJ1-2	.	.	TRBV6-6	TGTGCCAGCAGTTACTCGAGATACAGGGATGATGGCTACACCTTC	CASSYSRYRDDGYTF
TRBJ1-1	once	TRBD1	TRBV6-1	TGTGCCAGCAGGGACAGGGTTCAGACTGAAGCTTTCTTT	CASRDRVQTEAFF
TRBJ1-2	.	.	TRBV7-5	TGTGTCAGAAGCAACCAGGGATATGGCTACACCTTC	CVRSNQGYGYTF
TRBJ1-1	.	.	TRBV27	TGTGCCAGCAGTTTATCTGCGGGGAACACTGAAGCTTTCTTT	CASSLSAGNTEAFF
TRBJ2-2	.	.	TRBV10-1	TGCGCCAGGACAGGGTCCCCGGGGGTATACACCGGGGAGCTGTTTTTT	CARTGSPGVYTGELFF
TRBJ1-3	.	.	TRBV13	TGTGCCAGCAGCTTCTCGAGTTCTGGAAACACCATATATTTT	CASSFSSSGNTIYF
TRBJ1-2	.	.	TRBV6-5	TGTGCCAGCGGCAGGGAAAGTTATGGCTACACCTTC	CASGRESYGYTF
TRBJ1-3	.	.	TRBV2	TGTGCCAGCACCGCGGGGAGCTCGGGTGGAAACACCATATATTTT	CASTAGSSGGNTIYF
TRBJ2-3	.	.	TRBV14	TGTGCCAGCAGGAGGAGGTCCGGCACAGATACGCAGTATTTT	CASRRRSGTDTQYF